The 5 T cell receptor beta chains below come from one sample, sequenced in a study of cytomegalovirus exposure and HLA in healthy donors. The PCR ran on 60 Vbeta and 13 Jbeta primers. Clones were read by immunoSEQ multiplex PCR, and TCRdb kept only the in-frame ones, dropping some. The sample lists about 130,000 clones, around 82% occurring once. Source material: PBMCs. The source of these receptors is a middle-aged man in good health and CMV-seronegative.

In its sample, this clone was seen once. V usage is TRBV4-3 and J usage is TRBJ2-1, with 9 bases identical to TRBD2. The V segment lost 0 bases and the J segment 9 bases; nucleotides outside the gene matches: 3. Germline values: CDR1 LGHNA, CDR2 YSLEER. The CDR3 sequence is 14 residues long. CDR3 in amino acids: CASSQERGGFEQFF. CDR3 in DNA: TGCGCCAGCAGCCAAGAGCGGGGGGGGTTTGAGCAGTTCTTC.

V usage is TRBV2 and J usage is TRBJ1-3; a possible D gene is TRBD1 (5 bases). CDR1 is SNHLY and CDR2 is FYNNEI in the germline V gene. The CDR3 spans 14 residues. The V end lost 3 bases, the J end lost 4 bases, and 10 bases lay between the germline ends. In DNA form, the CDR3 reads TGTGCCAGCAGTGATAGGACAACAGGAAACACCATATATTTT. Translation: CASSDRTTGNTIYF.

As DNA, the CDR3 is TGTGCCAGCATAAAGAGGACCGGGAGCACGGCCGGGGAGCTGTTTTTT. The encoded protein is CASIKRTGSTAGELFF. The chain carries TRBV2 and TRBJ2-2; maybe TRBD2 (6 bases). Trimming pared 7 bases from V and 6 bases from J, leaving 21 bases between. Per the germline V gene, CDR1 is SNHLY and CDR2 is FYNNEI. The CDR3 is made up of 16 amino acids.

This clone was recorded a few times. The chain links TRBV7-2 to TRBJ1-5, with 8 bases matching TRBD1. Trimming at V came to 5 bases and at J to 3 bases, leaving 6 bases not matched to a gene. Germline V gene lookup returns CDR1 SGHTA and CDR2 FQGNSA. This CDR3 region has 15 residues. CDR3 DNA sequence: TGTGCCAGCAGCGTGGGGACAGGTTACAATCAGCCCCAGCATTTT. Protein sequence: CASSVGTGYNQPQHF.

The J gene is TRBJ2-2, the V gene TRBV9, with no clear D. Germline V lookup: CDR1 SGDLS, CDR2 YYNGEE. Between the trimmed V and J ends, which lost 0 bases and 3 bases, there was a span of 3 bases. This CDR3 region has 13 residues. In DNA, the CDR3 is TGTGCCAGCAGCGTAGCCGACACCGGGGAGCTGTTTTTT. It encodes CASSVADTGELFF.